Listed below are T cell receptor beta chains from one sample, sequenced in a study of Tregs in tolerant kidney transplant recipients. Profiled with immunoSEQ multiplex PCR; TCRdb holds only in-frame clones, not every one. The sample comprises about 68,000 clones, roughly 84% of which are singletons, and about 4.5% rests with the top ten. Sequencing input: CD4+ T cells from blood. The receptors derive from a human donor in good health. Each CDR3 is given with its conserved first and last residue. Each record gives: clone size, J gene, D gene, V gene, CDR3 DNA, CDR3 protein. D genes are given only for firm matches. Expanded clones are given a class, and other clones once, few, many or no size at all.

- | TRBJ1-1 | - | TRBV12-5 | TGTGCTAGTGGTTTGGTACCTGGTACCCGGGGCACTGAAGCTTTCTTT | CASGLVPGTRGTEAFF
- | TRBJ2-7 | TRBD1 | TRBV19 | TGTGCCAGTAGTATGAACAGGGGTGATTCCTACGAGCAGTACTTC | CASSMNRGDSYEQYF
- | TRBJ2-2 | - | TRBV5-4 | TGTGCCAGCAGCTTCTGGGGAACCGGGGAGCTGTTTTTT | CASSFWGTGELFF
- | TRBJ2-5 | TRBD1 | TRBV15 | TGTGCCACCAGCAGGGAGGACAGGGGGCTACGGGAGACCCAGTACTTC | CATSREDRGLRETQYF
- | TRBJ2-1 | TRBD2 | TRBV2 | TGTGCCAGCAGTGCTCTAGCGGCCTACAATGAGCAGTTCTTC | CASSALAAYNEQFF
- | TRBJ2-1 | - | TRBV1 | TGCACCAGCAGCCAACCTCTATTAGCGGGAGTGTTTGGCAATGAGCAGTTCTTC | CTSSQPLLAGVFGNEQFF
- | TRBJ2-2 | - | TRBV9 | TGTGCCAGCAGCGTAGCGGGAGTGAACACCGGGGAGCTGTTTTTT | CASSVAGVNTGELFF
- | TRBJ1-1 | - | TRBV28 | TGTGCCAGCAGTTTCCGGGGGAGCACTGAAGCTTTCTTT | CASSFRGSTEAFF
- | TRBJ2-7 | - | TRBV10-3 | TGTGCCATCAGTGAGTCGAACTACGAGCAGTACTTC | CAISESNYEQYF
- | TRBJ2-3 | - | TRBV4-2 | TGTGCCAGCAGCCAAGATCTAGCAGTCACAGATACGCAGTATTTT | CASSQDLAVTDTQYF
once | TRBJ1-6 | - | TRBV11-2 | TGTGCCAGCAGCCCACCCCGTCCAGTCCGCTCACCCCTCCACTTT | CASSPPRPVRSPLHF
few | TRBJ2-1 | TRBD2 | TRBV30 | TGTGCCTGGAGTGCCCTGAGCGGGAGGTGGGGCAATGAGCAGTTCTTC | CAWSALSGRWGNEQFF
- | TRBJ2-1 | - | TRBV7-2 | TGTGCCAGCAGCCCCCGGCAGTGGTGGGACGACAATGAGCAGTTCTTC | CASSPRQWWDDNEQFF
- | TRBJ2-5 | - | TRBV18 | TGTGCCAGCTCCCTCCGGGGACGCGGGGAGACCCAGTACTTC | CASSLRGRGETQYF
- | TRBJ2-5 | - | TRBV5-6 | TGTGCCAGCAGCTCCGGCGACACCCAAGAGACCCAGTACTTC | CASSSGDTQETQYF
- | TRBJ2-2 | TRBD1 | TRBV6-5 | TGTGCCAGCAGAGACAGGGGTGTTTACACCGGGGAGCTGTTTTTT | CASRDRGVYTGELFF
- | TRBJ2-2 | - | TRBV21-1 | TGTGCCAGCAGCAAAAGGGGTGCGCCTGCGGGGCCCCGAGGCACCGGGGAGCTGTTTTTT | CASSKRGAPAGPRGTGELFF
- | TRBJ2-5 | TRBD1 | TRBV5-1 | TGCGCCAGCAGCTCCTACTCAATTGACAGGGCGCGGGAGACCCAGTACTTC | CASSSYSIDRARETQYF
once | TRBJ2-3 | TRBD2 | TRBV19 | TGTGCCAGTAGTATTGGATCGGGAGGAGGGAATACGCAGTATTTT | CASSIGSGGGNTQYF
- | TRBJ2-5 | - | TRBV5-6 | TGTGCCAGCAGTTATAGTGATCCCGAGACCCAGTACTTC | CASSYSDPETQYF
- | TRBJ2-3 | - | TRBV7-3 | TGTGCCAGCAGCCCAGGCGGACAGTTGACAGATACGCAGTATTTT | CASSPGGQLTDTQYF
once | TRBJ2-5 | TRBD1 | TRBV11-3 | TGTGCCAGCAGCTTGGACAGGGCGGGCGAGACCCAGTACTTC | CASSLDRAGETQYF